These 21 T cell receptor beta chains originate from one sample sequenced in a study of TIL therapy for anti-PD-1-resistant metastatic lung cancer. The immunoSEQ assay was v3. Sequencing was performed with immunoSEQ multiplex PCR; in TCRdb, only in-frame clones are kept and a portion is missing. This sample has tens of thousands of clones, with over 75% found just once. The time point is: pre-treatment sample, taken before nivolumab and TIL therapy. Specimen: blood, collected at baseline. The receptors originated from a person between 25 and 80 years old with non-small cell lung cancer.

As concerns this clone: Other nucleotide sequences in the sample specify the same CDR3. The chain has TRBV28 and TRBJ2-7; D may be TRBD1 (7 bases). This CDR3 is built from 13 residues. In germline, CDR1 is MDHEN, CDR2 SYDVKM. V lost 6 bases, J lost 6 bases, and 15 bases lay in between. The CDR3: CASRSGQGGEQYF. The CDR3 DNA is TGTGCCAGCAGGTCTGGGCAGGGGGGCGAGCAGTACTTC.

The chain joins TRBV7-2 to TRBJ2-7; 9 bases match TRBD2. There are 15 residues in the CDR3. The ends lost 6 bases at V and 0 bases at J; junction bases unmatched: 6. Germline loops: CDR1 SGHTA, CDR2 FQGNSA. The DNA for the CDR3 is TGTGCCAGCAGTTTCACTAGCGGGTACTCCTACGAGCAGTACTTC. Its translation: CASSFTSGYSYEQYF.

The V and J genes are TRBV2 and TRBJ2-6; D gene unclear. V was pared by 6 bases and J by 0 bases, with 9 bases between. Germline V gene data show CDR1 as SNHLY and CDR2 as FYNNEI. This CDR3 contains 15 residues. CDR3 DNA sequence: TGTGCCAGCAGCTCTCAGGCCTCTGGGGCCAACGTCCTGACTTTC. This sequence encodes CASSSQASGANVLTF.

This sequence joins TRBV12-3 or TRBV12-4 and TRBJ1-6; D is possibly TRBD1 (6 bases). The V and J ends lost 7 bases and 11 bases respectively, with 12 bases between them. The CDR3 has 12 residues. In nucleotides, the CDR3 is TGTGCCAGCACCCTCGCAGGGGCACCCCTCCACTTT. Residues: CASTLAGAPLHF.

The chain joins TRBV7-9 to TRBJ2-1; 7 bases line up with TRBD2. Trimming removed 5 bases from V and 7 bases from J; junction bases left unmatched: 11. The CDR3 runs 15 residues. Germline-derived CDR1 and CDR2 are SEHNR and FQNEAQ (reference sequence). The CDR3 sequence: CASSVAGVAENEQFF. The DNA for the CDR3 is TGTGCCAGCAGCGTGGCGGGAGTAGCGGAGAATGAGCAGTTCTTC.

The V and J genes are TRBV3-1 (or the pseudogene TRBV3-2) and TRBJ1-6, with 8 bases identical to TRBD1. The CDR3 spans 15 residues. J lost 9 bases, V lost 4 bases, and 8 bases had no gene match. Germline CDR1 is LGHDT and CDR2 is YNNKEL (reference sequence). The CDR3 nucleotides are TGTGCCAGCAGCCCTGGACAGGGTGGGGGTTCACCCCTCCACTTT. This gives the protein CASSPGQGGGSPLHF.

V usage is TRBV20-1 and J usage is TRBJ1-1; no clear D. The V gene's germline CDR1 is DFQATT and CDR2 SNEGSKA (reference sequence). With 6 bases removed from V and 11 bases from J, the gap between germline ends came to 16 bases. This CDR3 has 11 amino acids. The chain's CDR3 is CSAPPGEGAFF. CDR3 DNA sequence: TGCAGTGCCCCCCCCGGAGAAGGGGCTTTCTTT.

The CDR3 DNA follows: TGTGCCAGCAGCTTAAATGGCGTTAGGATTCCTGGAAACACCATATATTTT. This codes for CASSLNGVRIPGNTIYF. The chain has TRBV7-2 and TRBJ1-3; D not certain. Trimming left V 2 bases short and J 2 bases short, with 16 bases between. In germline, CDR1 is SGHTA, CDR2 FQGNSA. The CDR3 sequence is 17 residues long.

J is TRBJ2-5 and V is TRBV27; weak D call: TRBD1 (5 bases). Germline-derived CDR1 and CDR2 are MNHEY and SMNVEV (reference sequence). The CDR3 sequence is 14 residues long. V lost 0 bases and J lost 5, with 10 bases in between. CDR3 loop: CASSLSAGSETQYF. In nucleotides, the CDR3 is TGTGCCAGCAGTTTATCTGCAGGGTCGGAGACCCAGTACTTC.

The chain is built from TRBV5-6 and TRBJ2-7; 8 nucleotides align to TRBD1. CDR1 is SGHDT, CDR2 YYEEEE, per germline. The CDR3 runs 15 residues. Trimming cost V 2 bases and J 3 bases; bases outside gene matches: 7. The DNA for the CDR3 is TGTGCCAGCAGCTTCACAGGGGGTTCGGTCTACGAGCAGTACTTC. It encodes CASSFTGGSVYEQYF.

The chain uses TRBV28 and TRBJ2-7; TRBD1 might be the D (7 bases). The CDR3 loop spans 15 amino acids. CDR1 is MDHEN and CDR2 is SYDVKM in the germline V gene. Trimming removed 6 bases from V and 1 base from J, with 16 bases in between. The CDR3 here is CASSSGQAGSYEQYF. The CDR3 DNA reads TGTGCCAGCAGCAGTGGACAGGCGGGATCCTACGAGCAGTACTTC. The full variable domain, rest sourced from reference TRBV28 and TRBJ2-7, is DVKVTQSSRYLVKRTGEKVFLECVQDMDHENMFWYRQDPGLGLRLIYFSYDVKMKEKGDIPEGYSVSREKKERFSLILESASTNQTSMYLCASSSGQAGSYEQYFGPGTRLTVT.

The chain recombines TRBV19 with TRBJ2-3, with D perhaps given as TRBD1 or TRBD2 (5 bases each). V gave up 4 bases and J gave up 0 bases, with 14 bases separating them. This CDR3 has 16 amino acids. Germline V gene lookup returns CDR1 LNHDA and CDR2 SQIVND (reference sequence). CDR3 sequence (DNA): TGTGCCAGTAGTACCCCGGGACCAGGAAGCACAGATACGCAGTATTTT. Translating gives CASSTPGPGSTDTQYF.

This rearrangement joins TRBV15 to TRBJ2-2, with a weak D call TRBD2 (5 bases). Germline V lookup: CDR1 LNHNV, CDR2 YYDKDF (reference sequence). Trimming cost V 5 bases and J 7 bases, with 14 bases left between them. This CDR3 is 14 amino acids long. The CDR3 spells CATSAGEGSGELFF. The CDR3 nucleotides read TGTGCCACCAGCGCCGGCGAGGGTAGCGGGGAGCTGTTTTTT.

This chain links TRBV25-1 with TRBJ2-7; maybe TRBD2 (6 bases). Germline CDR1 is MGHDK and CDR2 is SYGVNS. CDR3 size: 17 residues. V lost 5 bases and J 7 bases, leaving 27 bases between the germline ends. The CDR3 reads CASSPGPKVTSEEEQYF. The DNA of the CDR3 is TGTGCCAGCAGTCCAGGACCCAAAGTGACTAGTGAAGAGGAGCAGTACTTC.

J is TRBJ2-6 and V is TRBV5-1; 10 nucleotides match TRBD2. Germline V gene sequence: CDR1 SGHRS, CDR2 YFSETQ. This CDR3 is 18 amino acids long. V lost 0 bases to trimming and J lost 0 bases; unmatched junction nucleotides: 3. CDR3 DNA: TGCGCCAGCAGCTTGGGACTAGCGGGTTACTCTGGGGCCAACGTCCTGACTTTC. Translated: CASSLGLAGYSGANVLTF.

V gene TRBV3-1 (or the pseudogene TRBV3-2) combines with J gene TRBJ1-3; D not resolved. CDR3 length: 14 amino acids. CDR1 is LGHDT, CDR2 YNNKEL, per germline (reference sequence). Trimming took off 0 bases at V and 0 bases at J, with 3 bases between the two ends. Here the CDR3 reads CASSQEVSGNTIYF. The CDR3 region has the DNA TGTGCCAGCAGCCAAGAGGTCTCTGGAAACACCATATATTTT.

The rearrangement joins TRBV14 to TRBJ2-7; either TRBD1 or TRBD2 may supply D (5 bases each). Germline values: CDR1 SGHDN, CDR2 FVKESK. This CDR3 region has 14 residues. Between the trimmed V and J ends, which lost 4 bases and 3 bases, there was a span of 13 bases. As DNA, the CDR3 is TGTGCCAGCAGCCCCCGGGGCGCCATCTACGAGCAGTACTTC. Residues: CASSPRGAIYEQYF.

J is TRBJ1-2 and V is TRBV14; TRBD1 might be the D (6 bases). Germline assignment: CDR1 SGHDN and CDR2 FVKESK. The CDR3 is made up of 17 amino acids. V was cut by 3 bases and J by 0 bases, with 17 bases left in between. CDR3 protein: CASSHLDSTKANYGYTF. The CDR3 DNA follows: TGTGCCAGCAGCCATCTGGACAGCACCAAAGCTAACTATGGCTACACCTTC.

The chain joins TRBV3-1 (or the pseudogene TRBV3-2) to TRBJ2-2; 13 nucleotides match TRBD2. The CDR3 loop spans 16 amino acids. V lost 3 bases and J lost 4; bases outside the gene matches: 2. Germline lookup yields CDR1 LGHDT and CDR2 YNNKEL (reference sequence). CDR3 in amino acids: CASSHGLAGVTGELFF. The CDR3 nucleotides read TGTGCCAGCAGCCACGGACTAGCGGGGGTCACCGGGGAGCTGTTTTTT.

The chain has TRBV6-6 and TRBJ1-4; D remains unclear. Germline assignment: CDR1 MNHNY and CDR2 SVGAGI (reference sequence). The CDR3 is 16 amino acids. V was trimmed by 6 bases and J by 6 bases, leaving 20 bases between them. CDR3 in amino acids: CASSPKVLGGDEKLFF. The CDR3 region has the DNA TGTGCCAGCAGCCCTAAGGTTCTCGGCGGGGATGAAAAACTGTTTTTT.

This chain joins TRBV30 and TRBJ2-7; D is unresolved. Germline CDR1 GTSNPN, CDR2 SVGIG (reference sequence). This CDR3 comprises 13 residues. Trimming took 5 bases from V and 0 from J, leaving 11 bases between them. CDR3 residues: CAWEPGSSYEQYF. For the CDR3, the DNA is TGTGCCTGGGAGCCTGGCAGCTCCTACGAGCAGTACTTC. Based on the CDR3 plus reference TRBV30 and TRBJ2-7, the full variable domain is SQTIHQWPATLVQPVGSPLSLECTVEGTSNPNLYWYRQAAGRGLQLLFYSVGIGQISSEVPQNLSASRPQDRQFILSSKKLLLSDSGFYLCAWEPGSSYEQYFGPGTRLTVT.